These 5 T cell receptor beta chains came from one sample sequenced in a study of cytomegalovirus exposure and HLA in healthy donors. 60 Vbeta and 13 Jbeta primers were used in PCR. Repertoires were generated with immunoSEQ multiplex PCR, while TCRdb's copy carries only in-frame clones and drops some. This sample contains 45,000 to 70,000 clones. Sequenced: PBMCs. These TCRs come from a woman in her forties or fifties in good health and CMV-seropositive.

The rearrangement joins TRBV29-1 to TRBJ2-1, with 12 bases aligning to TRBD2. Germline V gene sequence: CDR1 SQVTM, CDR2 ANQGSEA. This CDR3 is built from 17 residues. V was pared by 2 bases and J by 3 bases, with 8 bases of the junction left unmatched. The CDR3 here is CSVESLAGGPNYNEQFF. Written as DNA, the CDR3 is TGCAGCGTTGAAAGCCTAGCGGGAGGGCCTAACTACAATGAGCAGTTCTTC.

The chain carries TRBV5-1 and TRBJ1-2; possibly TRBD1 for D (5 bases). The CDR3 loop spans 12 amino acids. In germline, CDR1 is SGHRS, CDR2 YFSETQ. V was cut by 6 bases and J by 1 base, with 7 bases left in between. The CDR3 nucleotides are TGCGCCAGCACCGGGGGTAACTATGGCTACACCTTC. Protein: CASTGGNYGYTF.

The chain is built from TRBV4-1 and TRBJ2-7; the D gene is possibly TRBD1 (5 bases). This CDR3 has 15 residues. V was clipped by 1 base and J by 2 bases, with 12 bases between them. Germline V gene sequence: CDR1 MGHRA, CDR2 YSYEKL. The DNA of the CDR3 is TGCGCCAGCAGCCAAGTGGCAGGGCGTACCTACGAGCAGTACTTC. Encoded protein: CASSQVAGRTYEQYF.

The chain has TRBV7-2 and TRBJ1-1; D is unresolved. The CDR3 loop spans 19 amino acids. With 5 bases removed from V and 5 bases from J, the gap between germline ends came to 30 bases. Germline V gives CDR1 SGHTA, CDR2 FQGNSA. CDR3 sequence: CASSTTRVTYKKNVTEAFF. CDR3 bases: TGTGCCAGCAGCACGACCCGGGTCACCTACAAAAAAAACGTGACTGAAGCTTTCTTT.

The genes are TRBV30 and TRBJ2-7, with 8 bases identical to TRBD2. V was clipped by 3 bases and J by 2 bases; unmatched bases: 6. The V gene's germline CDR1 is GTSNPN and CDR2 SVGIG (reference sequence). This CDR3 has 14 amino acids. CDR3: CAWSAGTRTYEQYF. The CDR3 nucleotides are TGTGCCTGGAGCGCCGGGACTAGAACCTACGAGCAGTACTTC.